The 10 T cell receptor beta chains reported below all come from one sample, sequenced in a study of shared clonotypes between healthy human individuals. Sequencing used immunoSEQ multiplex PCR; TCRdb keeps in-frame clones, though not all of them. The sample shows millions of clones, around nine tenths of them seen only once. Sequenced: naive CD4+ T cells sorted from blood. Subset denoted: CD45RA+ positively selected. These receptors originate from a man aged 18 to 30 in good health.

This rearrangement joins TRBV6-1 to TRBJ2-7, with 9 bases fitting TRBD1. From germline, CDR1 is MNHNS and CDR2 SASEGT. Germline trimming cut 4 bases from V and 0 bases from J; bases unmatched to any gene: 10. The CDR3 has 17 residues. For the CDR3, the DNA is TGTGCCAGCAGTGTAGTTACCGGGACAGGGACCTCCTACGAGCAGTACTTC. It specifies CASSVVTGTGTSYEQYF.

The chain has TRBV6-1 and TRBJ1-4; D remains ambiguous. This CDR3 spans 14 amino acids. The germline V gene has CDR1 MNHNS and CDR2 SASEGT. Trimming cost V 2 bases and J 1 base, with 5 bases left between them. CDR3: CASSEWGTNEKLFF. As DNA, the CDR3 is TGTGCCAGCAGTGAATGGGGAACTAATGAAAAACTGTTTTTT.

A word on this clone: This sample also contains other DNA sequences that code for the same CDR3. The chain joins TRBV19 to TRBJ2-7; D is tentatively TRBD1 or TRBD2 (5 bases each). Germline assignment: CDR1 LNHDA and CDR2 SQIVND (reference sequence). Trimming shortened V by 3 bases and J by 3 bases, and 9 bases separated the two germline ends. The CDR3 has 13 amino acids. For the CDR3, the DNA is TGTGCCAGTAGTATTCGGGGCAACTACGAGCAGTACTTC. This encodes CASSIRGNYEQYF.

CDR3 loop: CASSQNYGYTF. The CDR3 region has the DNA TGTGCCAGCAGCCAGAACTATGGCTACACCTTC. The chain has TRBV11-2 and TRBJ1-2, with D unresolved. Trimming shortened V by 5 bases and J by 2 bases, and 3 bases separated the two germline ends. The CDR3 consists of 11 residues. Germline CDR1 SGHAT, CDR2 FQNNGV.

Note on this clone: The sample carries other DNA sequences with the same CDR3. The chain uses TRBV9 and TRBJ1-6; no reliable D call. Germline CDR1 SGDLS, CDR2 YYNGEE. The V end was cut by 2 bases, the J end by 7 bases, with 4 bases between. The CDR3 is 12 residues long. As DNA, the CDR3 is TGTGCCAGCAGCGTTCAGAATTCACCCCTCCACTTT. Its translation: CASSVQNSPLHF.

The chain carries TRBV15 and TRBJ1-1; tentatively, D is TRBD1 (5 bases). Germline V gene data show CDR1 as LNHNV and CDR2 as YYDKDF (reference sequence). V dropped 0 bases and J dropped 0 bases, with 20 bases sitting between them. CDR3 length: 19 residues. Written as DNA, the CDR3 is TGTGCCACCAGCAGAGACAGGGCCGTGGCCGGAGGGTTGAACACTGAAGCTTTCTTT. Translation: CATSRDRAVAGGLNTEAFF.

Only a few counts were recorded for this clone. V and J are TRBV12-5 and TRBJ1-1; no reliable D call. The CDR3 is 14 amino acids. Germline values: CDR1 LGHNT, CDR2 FRNRAP. V shed 3 bases and J shed 9 bases, with 17 bases lying between them. In DNA form, the CDR3 reads TGTGCTAGTGGTTTTCCTAACCTGGACGGAAAAGCTTTCTTT. Protein product: CASGFPNLDGKAFF.

The rearrangement links TRBV5-6 to TRBJ2-2; perhaps TRBD1 as D (6 bases). Germline assignment: CDR1 SGHDT and CDR2 YYEEEE. V was clipped by 0 bases and J by 4 bases, with 13 bases between them. The CDR3 has 16 amino acids. The CDR3 DNA reads as TGTGCCAGCAGCTTGGCCCCAGGGGAATTCACCGGGGAGCTGTTTTTT. Translated: CASSLAPGEFTGELFF. The full variable domain, completed using reference TRBV5-6 and TRBJ2-2, is DAGVTQSPTHLIKTRGQQVTLRCSPKSGHDTVSWYQQALGQGPQFIFQYYEEEERQRGNFPDRFSGHQFPNYSSELNVNALLLGDSALYLCASSLAPGEFTGELFFGEGSRLTVL.

The chain uses TRBV4-1 and TRBJ1-3; D is possibly TRBD1 (5 bases). Per the germline V gene, CDR1 is MGHRA and CDR2 is YSYEKL. Trimming cost V 4 bases and J 2 bases, with 9 bases left between them. There are 14 residues in the CDR3. In DNA form, the CDR3 reads TGCGCCAGCAGCCTGGGAGGGGCTGGAAACACCATATATTTT. Protein: CASSLGGAGNTIYF.

J is TRBJ2-1 and V is TRBV5-4, with 11 nucleotides matching TRBD2. CDR3 length: 16 amino acids. J lost 7 bases, V lost 4 bases, and 10 bases had no gene match. CDR1 is SGHNT and CDR2 is YYREEE in the germline V gene (reference sequence). The CDR3 is CASSDYGLAGINEQFF. The CDR3 nucleotides read TGTGCCAGCAGCGATTATGGACTAGCGGGCATTAATGAGCAGTTCTTC.